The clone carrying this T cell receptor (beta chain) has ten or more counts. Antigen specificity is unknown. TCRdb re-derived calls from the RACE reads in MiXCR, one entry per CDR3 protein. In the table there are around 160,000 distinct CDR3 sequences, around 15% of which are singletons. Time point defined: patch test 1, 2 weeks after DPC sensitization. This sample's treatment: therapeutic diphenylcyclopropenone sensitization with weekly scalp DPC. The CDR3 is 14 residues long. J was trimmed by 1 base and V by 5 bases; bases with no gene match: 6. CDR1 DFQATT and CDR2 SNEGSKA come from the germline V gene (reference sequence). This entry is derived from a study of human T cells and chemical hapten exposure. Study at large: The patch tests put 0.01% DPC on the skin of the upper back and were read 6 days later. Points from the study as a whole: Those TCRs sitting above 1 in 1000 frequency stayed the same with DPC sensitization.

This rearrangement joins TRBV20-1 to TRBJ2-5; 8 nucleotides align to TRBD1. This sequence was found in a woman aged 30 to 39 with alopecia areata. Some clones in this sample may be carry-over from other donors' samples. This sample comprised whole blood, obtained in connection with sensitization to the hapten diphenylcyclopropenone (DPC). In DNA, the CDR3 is TGCAGTGCTGCCCGGACAGGGATCCAAGAGACCCAGTACTTC. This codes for CSAARTGIQETQYF.